The sequence of this T cell receptor (beta chain) was determined in a study of response to subunit inactivated influenza vaccine (dated by TCRdb to the late 2010s). General notes on the study: To follow how T cells responded to a trivalent subunit inactivated influenza vaccine, the researchers relied on deep quantitative profiling of the T cell receptor repertoire. Paper-wide results and their limitations: The authors proposed that each seasonal influenza vaccination may bring in only a limited number of new T cells.

Receptor libraries were prepared by RT-PCR. Sequenced using an Illumina HiSeq 2500. The raw public data were reprocessed by TCRdb itself: fastp quality trimming at Q25, MiXCR clonotype calling, in-frame beta chains only. Every CDR3 protein is listed once, alongside the most common genes and DNA of its rows. For this sample the table gives more than 700,000 distinct CDR3 sequences, of which 21% were detected only once. Together, the top ten hold roughly 10% of the sample. Only a few counts were recorded for this clonotype. Its antigen is currently not known. Nothing much larger sits one base from this clone, and base qualities are not available. V is clipped by 7 bases and J by 5 bases, and the sequence between their germline boundaries is 17 bases long. Spanning cysteine to phenylalanine, the CDR3 consists of 14 amino acids. Only the CDR3 DNA is retained, 42 bases long and in frame from the first base.

The TCR originated in a man in his fifties who received an inactivated influenza vaccine. Donor details come from another sample of the same person, matched by shared clones. The sequences come from PBMCs from blood, collected 5 days after vaccination. The chain links TRBV12-3 or TRBV12-4 with TRBJ1-1; a tentative D match to TRBD1 spans 5 bases. CDR3 region: CASTRRQGRTEAFF. The base sequence is TGTGCCAGCACCCGGCGGCAGGGACGGACTGAAGCTTTCTTT.